These 27 T cell receptor beta chains originate from one sample sequenced in a study of cytomegalovirus exposure and HLA in healthy donors. Primers for the PCR totalled 60 Vbeta and 13 Jbeta. Method: immunoSEQ multiplex PCR; TCRdb's copy keeps in-frame clones and lacks some. The repertoire consists of 130,000 to 150,000 clones, with around three quarters occurring once and the leading ten covering about 0.91%. The sample comprised PBMCs. These receptor sequences come from a man between 18 and 35 years old in good health and CMV-seronegative.

The V and J genes are TRBV9 and TRBJ2-2; TRBD2 matches at 9 bases. The CDR3 has 17 residues. CDR1 and CDR2 from the germline V gene are SGDLS and YYNGEE. Trimming took 0 bases from V and 1 from J; bases not matched to a gene: 4. Here the CDR3 DNA reads TGTGCCAGCAGCGTAGATAGCGGGGGCCGGAACACCGGGGAGCTGTTTTTT. It specifies CASSVDSGGRNTGELFF.

The V and J genes are TRBV29-1 and TRBJ2-5; D is unresolved. The CDR3 is 11 amino acids. Between the trimmed V and J ends, which lost 3 bases and 11 bases, there was a span of 13 bases. Germline V gene data show CDR1 as SQVTM and CDR2 as ANQGSEA. CDR3 sequence: CSVEAGRGQYF. The CDR3 region has the DNA TGCAGCGTTGAGGCAGGCCGTGGGCAGTACTTC.

J is TRBJ1-2 and V is TRBV15; 7 bases agree with TRBD1. V lost 2 bases to trimming and J lost 8 bases; unmatched junction nucleotides: 5. This CDR3 is built from 13 residues. CDR1 and CDR2 from the germline V gene are LNHNV and YYDKDF (reference sequence). CDR3 region: CATSRKRTGGYTF. Here the CDR3 DNA reads TGTGCCACCAGCAGAAAACGGACAGGCGGCTACACCTTC.

The chain is built from TRBV9 and TRBJ1-1; the match to TRBD1 covers 10 bases. Germline V gene sequence: CDR1 SGDLS, CDR2 YYNGEE. There are 17 residues in the CDR3. J lost 3 bases, V lost 0 bases, and 8 bases had no gene match. CDR3 bases: TGTGCCAGCAGCGTAGACCCCGGGACAGGGGTTTACACTGAAGCTTTCTTT. It is translated as CASSVDPGTGVYTEAFF.

This rearrangement joins TRBV11-2 to TRBJ2-7, with 12 bases that match TRBD1. The trim removed 5 bases at V and 5 bases at J, leaving 10 bases unmatched. The V gene's germline CDR1 is SGHAT and CDR2 FQNNGV. The CDR3 totals 16 residues. The CDR3 nucleotides read TGTGCCAGCAGCCGATTTGAGGGACAGGGGGCCAACGAGCAGTACTTC. This encodes CASSRFEGQGANEQYF.

The chain joins TRBV27 to TRBJ2-7, with TRBD1 matching 7 bases. The CDR3 has 17 amino acids. Germline CDR1 MNHEY, CDR2 SMNVEV (reference sequence). V shed 2 bases, J shed 0 bases, and the junction held 10 bases outside the gene matches. CDR3 region: CASSLRGRQGISYEQYF. CDR3 sequence (DNA): TGTGCCAGCAGTTTAAGGGGGCGGCAGGGGATCTCCTACGAGCAGTACTTC.

The CDR3 protein is CASRLAGEQFF. For the CDR3, the DNA is TGTGCCAGCAGATTAGCGGGGGAGCAGTTCTTC. The chain carries TRBV6-6 and TRBJ2-1, with 8 bases that match TRBD2. There are 11 residues in the CDR3. The germline gives CDR1 MNHNY, CDR2 SVGAGI (reference sequence). Trimming took 6 bases from V and 10 from J; bases not matched to a gene: 2.

This sequence joins TRBV4-1 and TRBJ2-7; TRBD1 aligns across 8 bases. This CDR3 is built from 16 residues. V trimming: 1 base; J trimming: 2 bases; junction bases outside the gene matches: 7. Germline values: CDR1 MGHRA, CDR2 YSYEKL. The DNA of the CDR3 is TGCGCCAGCAGCCAAGGTCCGGACAGGGTCACCTACGAGCAGTACTTC. As protein: CASSQGPDRVTYEQYF.

This chain joins TRBV19 and TRBJ2-2; tentative D call: TRBD1 (5 bases). Germline CDR1 and CDR2: LNHDA and SQIVND (reference sequence). Trimming shortened V by 3 bases and J by 2 bases, and 13 bases separated the two germline ends. The CDR3 has 16 residues. In DNA form, the CDR3 reads TGTGCCAGTAGTATTTCTTGGACACGTAACACCGGGGAGCTGTTTTTT. Translation gives CASSISWTRNTGELFF. Based on the CDR3 plus reference TRBV19 and TRBJ2-2, the full variable domain is DGGITQSPKYLFRKEGQNVTLSCEQNLNHDAMYWYRQDPGQGLRLIYYSQIVNDFQKGDIAEGYSVSREKKESFPLTVTSAQKNPTAFYLCASSISWTRNTGELFFGEGSRLTVL.

Points on this clone: The junction differs from germline at one of its ends, possibly a read error. The genes are TRBV7-9 and TRBJ2-7, with 7 bases fitting TRBD1. The CDR3 has 15 residues. Germline V gives CDR1 SEHNR, CDR2 FQNEAQ (reference sequence). The CDR3 sequence is CSSSFGAGGRDEQYF. CDR3 in DNA: TGTTCCAGCAGCTTTGGGGCAGGGGGAAGGGACGAGCAGTACTTC.

This clone was observed a handful of times. The genes are TRBV6-5 and TRBJ2-2; no firm D call. This CDR3 is 11 amino acids long. V lost 10 bases to trimming and J lost 7 bases, with 10 bases between them. Germline assignment: CDR1 MNHEY and CDR2 SVGAGI. This chain's CDR3 is CATYEHGELFF. In DNA, the CDR3 is TGTGCCACCTACGAGCACGGGGAGCTGTTTTTT.

V gene TRBV4-3 combines with J gene TRBJ1-2; D is perhaps TRBD1 (6 bases). V gave up 3 bases and J gave up 4 bases, with 18 bases separating them. The CDR3 covers 16 residues. Germline CDR1 reads LGHNA; CDR2 reads YSLEER. The CDR3 DNA reads TGCGCCAGCAGCCAGAGCGTGGGGGGGGCAGGCTATGGCTACACCTTC. This sequence encodes CASSQSVGGAGYGYTF.

This clone has more than one count but fewer than ten. This chain uses TRBV7-8 with TRBJ1-1; D is possibly TRBD1 (6 bases). Between the trimmed V and J ends, which lost 8 bases and 2 bases, there was a span of 18 bases. This CDR3 has 15 amino acids. Germline V gene sequence: CDR1 SGHVS, CDR2 FQNEAQ. The CDR3 here is CASGNRARQNTEAFF. CDR3 DNA sequence: TGTGCCAGCGGGAACAGGGCCCGGCAAAACACTGAAGCTTTCTTT.

The chain has TRBV5-6 and TRBJ2-2; possible D gene TRBD1, 6 bases. Trimming removed 4 bases from V and 3 bases from J, with 7 bases in between. Germline V gene sequence: CDR1 SGHDT, CDR2 YYEEEE. This CDR3 is built from 13 residues. CDR3 amino acids: CASSEGDTGELFF. For the CDR3, the DNA is TGTGCCAGCAGCGAGGGGGACACCGGGGAGCTGTTTTTT.

This chain joins TRBV19 and TRBJ1-6, with D possibly being TRBD1 (5 bases). Germline loops: CDR1 LNHDA, CDR2 SQIVND (reference sequence). V lost 5 bases and J 8 bases, leaving 13 bases between the germline ends. This CDR3 has 14 residues. Written as DNA, the CDR3 is TGTGCCAGTAGTTTTCGCAGGGTACATTCACCCCTCCACTTT. Protein sequence: CASSFRRVHSPLHF.

The rearrangement joins TRBV28 to TRBJ2-7; no firm D call. The germline gives CDR1 MDHEN, CDR2 SYDVKM. The CDR3 has 13 amino acids. The V end lost 6 bases, the J end lost 5 bases, and 14 bases lay between the germline ends. CDR3 in amino acids: CASRVSPLNEQYF. CDR3 nucleotides: TGTGCCAGCAGAGTTAGCCCTTTAAACGAGCAGTACTTC.

The gene calls are TRBV7-3 and TRBJ2-1; 9 nucleotides line up with TRBD2. Looked up from germline, CDR1 is SGHTA and CDR2 is FQGTGA. The J segment lost 6 bases and the V segment lost 4 bases, leaving 1 base of the junction unmatched. This CDR3 region has 13 residues. The CDR3 protein is CASSSGLANEQFF. DNA for the CDR3: TGTGCCAGCAGCTCGGGACTAGCCAATGAGCAGTTCTTC.

The chain couples TRBV14 to TRBJ1-1, with 9 bases matching TRBD1. CDR3 length equals 16 residues. The trim removed 0 bases at V and 5 bases at J, leaving 7 bases unmatched. Germline CDR1 and CDR2: SGHDN and FVKESK. The CDR3 loop is CASSQDLGTGRTEAFF. CDR3 nucleotide sequence: TGTGCCAGCAGCCAAGATCTAGGGACAGGGAGGACTGAAGCTTTCTTT.

The genes are TRBV7-2 and TRBJ1-3; D ambiguous. Germline values: CDR1 SGHTA, CDR2 FQGNSA. Trimming took 5 bases from V and 1 from J, leaving 12 bases between them. CDR3 length: 15 amino acids. Here the CDR3 DNA reads TGTGCCAGCAGCCCCCTTCCGGGTTCTGGAAACACCATATATTTT. This gives the protein CASSPLPGSGNTIYF.

The chain recombines TRBV14 with TRBJ2-4, with TRBD2 matching 9 bases. V lost 4 bases, J lost 8 bases, and 15 bases stayed unmatched. The CDR3 runs to 17 residues. CDR1 SGHDN and CDR2 FVKESK come from the germline V gene. The CDR3 protein is CASSPTKTGTSWDIQYF. As DNA, the CDR3 is TGTGCCAGCAGCCCTACTAAGACCGGGACTAGCTGGGACATTCAGTACTTC.

This clone was seen only a few times. J is TRBJ1-5 and V is TRBV30; a possible D gene is TRBD1 (5 bases). V was pared by 5 bases and J by 8 bases, with 16 bases between. The CDR3 totals 13 residues. CDR1 GTSNPN and CDR2 SVGIG come from the germline V gene (reference sequence). The CDR3 loop is CAWAMGGNKPQHF. CDR3 bases: TGTGCCTGGGCCATGGGGGGGAATAAGCCCCAGCATTTT.

The chain combines TRBV5-1 with TRBJ2-2, with TRBD2 identical over 8 bases. J gave up 0 bases and V 0 bases, and 10 bases lay outside the gene matches. This CDR3 is built from 19 residues. CDR1 is SGHRS and CDR2 is YFSETQ in the germline V gene. The CDR3 reads CASSLVPGSGGSNTGELFF. Here the CDR3 DNA reads TGCGCCAGCAGCTTGGTCCCGGGGAGCGGGGGATCGAACACCGGGGAGCTGTTTTTT. Together with reference TRBV5-1 and TRBJ2-2, the CDR3 gives the full variable domain: KAGVTQTPRYLIKTRGQQVTLSCSPISGHRSVSWYQQTPGQGLQFLFEYFSETQRNKGNFPGRFSGRQFSNSRSEMNVSTLELGDSALYLCASSLVPGSGGSNTGELFFGEGSRLTVL.

The J gene is TRBJ1-1, the V gene TRBV27; TRBD1 agrees at 12 bases. V dropped 8 bases and J dropped 0; count of bases not matched to a gene: 13. The CDR3 is 18 amino acids. Germline V lookup: CDR1 MNHEY, CDR2 SMNVEV (reference sequence). The CDR3 region has the DNA TGTGCCAGCCATTCCCCGGGGACAGGGGGCCCAATGAACACTGAAGCTTTCTTT. Protein: CASHSPGTGGPMNTEAFF.

The chain couples TRBV13 to TRBJ1-3; no definite D call. CDR1 and CDR2 (germline): PRHDT, FYEKMQ (reference sequence). The CDR3 totals 16 residues. V was shortened by 7 bases and J by 3 bases, with 19 bases between the two germline ends. The CDR3 sequence is CASKLITGSRGNTIYF. In nucleotides, the CDR3 is TGTGCCAGCAAGCTTATAACGGGAAGTCGTGGAAACACCATATATTTT. The full variable domain, rest sourced from reference TRBV13 and TRBJ1-3, is AAGVIQSPRHLIKEKRETATLKCYPIPRHDTVYWYQQGPGQDPQFLISFYEKMQSDKGSIPDRFSAQQFSDYHSELNMSSLELGDSALYFCASKLITGSRGNTIYFGEGSWLTVV.

The chain couples TRBV4-3 to TRBJ1-4, with D perhaps matching TRBD1 (5 bases). V gave up 5 bases and J gave up 8 bases, with 9 bases separating them. The CDR3 runs 12 residues. CDR1 LGHNA and CDR2 YSLEER come from the germline V gene. The CDR3 bases are TGCGCCAGCAGCGGACAAGGAGAAAAACTGTTTTTT. Its protein product is CASSGQGEKLFF.

The chain recombines TRBV6-4 with TRBJ2-1; the match to TRBD1 covers 8 bases. V was pared by 4 bases and J by 8 bases, with 10 bases of the junction left unmatched. The CDR3 is 15 residues long. Germline V CDR1 and CDR2: MRHNA, SNTAGT. CDR3 in DNA: TGTGCCAGCAGTGTTGCTCAGGGGGCCGCCTATGAGCAGTTCTTC. Its protein is CASSVAQGAAYEQFF.

J is TRBJ2-7 and V is TRBV27, with D perhaps TRBD2 (5 bases). With 8 bases removed from V and 3 bases from J, the gap between germline ends came to 8 bases. Looked up from germline, CDR1 is MNHEY and CDR2 is SMNVEV (reference sequence). This CDR3 region has 11 residues. The CDR3 DNA sequence: TGTGCCAGCGGACTCCTCTACGAGCAGTACTTC. This translates into CASGLLYEQYF.